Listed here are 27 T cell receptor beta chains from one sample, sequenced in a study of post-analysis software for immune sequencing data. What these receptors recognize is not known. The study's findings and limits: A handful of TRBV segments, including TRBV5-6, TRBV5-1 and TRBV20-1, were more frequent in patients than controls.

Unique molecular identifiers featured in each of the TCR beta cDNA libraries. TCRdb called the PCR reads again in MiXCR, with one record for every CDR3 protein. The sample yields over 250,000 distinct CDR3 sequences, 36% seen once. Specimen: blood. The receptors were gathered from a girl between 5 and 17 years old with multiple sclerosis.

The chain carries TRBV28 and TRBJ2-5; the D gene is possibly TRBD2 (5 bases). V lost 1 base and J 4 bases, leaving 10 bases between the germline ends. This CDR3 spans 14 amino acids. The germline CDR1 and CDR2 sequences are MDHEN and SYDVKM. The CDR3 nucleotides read TGTGCCAGCAGTTTATATACGGCGGGAGAGACCCAGTACTTC. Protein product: CASSLYTAGETQYF. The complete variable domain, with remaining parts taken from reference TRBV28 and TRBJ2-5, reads DVKVTQSSRYLVKRTGEKVFLECVQDMDHENMFWYRQDPGLGLRLIYFSYDVKMKEKGDIPEGYSVSREKKERFSLILESASTNQTSMYLCASSLYTAGETQYFGPGTRLLVL.

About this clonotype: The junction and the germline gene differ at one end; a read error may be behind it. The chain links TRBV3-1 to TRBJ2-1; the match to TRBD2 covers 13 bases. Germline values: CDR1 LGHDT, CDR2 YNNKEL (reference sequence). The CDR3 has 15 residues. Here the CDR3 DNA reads TGTGCCTGCAGCCTACTAGCGGGGGGGTACAATGAGCAGTTCTTC. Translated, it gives CACSLLAGGYNEQFF.

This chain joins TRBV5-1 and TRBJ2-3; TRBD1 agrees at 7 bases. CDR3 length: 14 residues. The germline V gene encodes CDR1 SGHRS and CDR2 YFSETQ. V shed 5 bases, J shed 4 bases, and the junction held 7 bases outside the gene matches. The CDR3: CASRLTGSADTQYF. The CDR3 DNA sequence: TGCGCCAGCAGATTGACAGGGAGTGCAGATACGCAGTATTTT.

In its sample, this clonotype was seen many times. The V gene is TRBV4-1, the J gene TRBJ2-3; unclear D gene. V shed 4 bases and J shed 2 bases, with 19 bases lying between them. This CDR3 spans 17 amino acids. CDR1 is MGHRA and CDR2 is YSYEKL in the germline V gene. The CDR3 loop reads CASSRTDGVGYTDTQYF. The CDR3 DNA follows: TGCGCCAGCAGCCGAACCGATGGGGTTGGCTACACAGATACGCAGTATTTT.

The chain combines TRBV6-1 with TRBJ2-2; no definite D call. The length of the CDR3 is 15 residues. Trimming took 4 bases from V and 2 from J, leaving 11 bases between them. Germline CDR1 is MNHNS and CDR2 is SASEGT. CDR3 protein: CASSVGLFNTGELFF. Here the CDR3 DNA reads TGTGCCAGCAGTGTAGGGCTCTTTAACACCGGGGAGCTGTTTTTT.

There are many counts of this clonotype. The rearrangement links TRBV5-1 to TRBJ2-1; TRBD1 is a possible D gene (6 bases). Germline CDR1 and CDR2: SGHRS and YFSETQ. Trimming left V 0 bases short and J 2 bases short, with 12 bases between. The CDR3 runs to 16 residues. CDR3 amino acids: CASSLAQGLTYNEQFF. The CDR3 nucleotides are TGCGCCAGCAGCTTGGCGCAGGGGCTGACCTACAATGAGCAGTTCTTC.

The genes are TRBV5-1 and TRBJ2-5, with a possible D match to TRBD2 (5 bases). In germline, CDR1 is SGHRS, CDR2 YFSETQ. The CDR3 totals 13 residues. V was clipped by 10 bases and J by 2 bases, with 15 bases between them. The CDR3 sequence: CAGTVAGQETQYF. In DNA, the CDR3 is TGCGCCGGCACCGTGGCGGGTCAAGAGACCCAGTACTTC.

The CDR3 is CACGLYNEQYF. The CDR3 bases are TGTGCCTGCGGCCTTTACAATGAGCAGTACTTC. The chain links TRBV7-2 to TRBJ2-1; D is unclear. The better agreement between TRBJ2-7 and the DNA end casts doubt on the J call. The germline V gene has CDR1 SGHTA and CDR2 FQGNSA. CDR3 length: 11 amino acids.

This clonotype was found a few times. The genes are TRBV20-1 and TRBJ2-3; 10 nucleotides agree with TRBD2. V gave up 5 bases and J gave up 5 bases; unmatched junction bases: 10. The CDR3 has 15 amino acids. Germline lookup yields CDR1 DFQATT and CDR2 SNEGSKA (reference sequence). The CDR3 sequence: CSAADSGGRGDTQYF. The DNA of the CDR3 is TGCAGTGCTGCTGATAGCGGGGGGCGGGGAGATACGCAGTATTTT.

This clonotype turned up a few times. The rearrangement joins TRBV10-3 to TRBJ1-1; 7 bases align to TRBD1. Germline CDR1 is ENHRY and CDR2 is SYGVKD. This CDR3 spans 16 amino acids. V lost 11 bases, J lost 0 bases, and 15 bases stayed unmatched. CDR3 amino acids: CASLDGQERLNTEAFF. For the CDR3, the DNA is TGTGCCTCTTTAGATGGACAGGAGCGCCTGAACACTGAAGCTTTCTTT.

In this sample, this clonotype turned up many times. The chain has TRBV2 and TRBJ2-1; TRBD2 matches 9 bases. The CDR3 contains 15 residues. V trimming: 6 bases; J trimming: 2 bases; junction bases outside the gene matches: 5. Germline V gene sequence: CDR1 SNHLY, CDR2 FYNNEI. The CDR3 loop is CASRGGGATYNEQFF. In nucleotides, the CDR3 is TGTGCCAGCAGGGGCGGGGGGGCAACCTACAATGAGCAGTTCTTC.

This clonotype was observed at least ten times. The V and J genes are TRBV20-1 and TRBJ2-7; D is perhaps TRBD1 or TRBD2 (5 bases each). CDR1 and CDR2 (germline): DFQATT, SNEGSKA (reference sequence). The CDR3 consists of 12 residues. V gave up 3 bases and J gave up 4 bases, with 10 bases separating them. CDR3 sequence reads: CSASRGQYEQYF. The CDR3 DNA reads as TGCAGTGCTAGCCGGGGCCAATACGAGCAGTACTTC.

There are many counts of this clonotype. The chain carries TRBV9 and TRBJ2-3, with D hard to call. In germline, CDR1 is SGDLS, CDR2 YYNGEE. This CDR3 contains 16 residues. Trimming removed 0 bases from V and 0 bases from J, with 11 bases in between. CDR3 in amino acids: CASSVGAATSTDTQYF. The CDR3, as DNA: TGTGCCAGCAGCGTAGGGGCCGCTACTAGCACAGATACGCAGTATTTT.

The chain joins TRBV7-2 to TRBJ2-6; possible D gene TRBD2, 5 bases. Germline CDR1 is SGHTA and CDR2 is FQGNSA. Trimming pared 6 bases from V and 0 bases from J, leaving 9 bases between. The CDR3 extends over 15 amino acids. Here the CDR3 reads CASSGRASGANVLTF. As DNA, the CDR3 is TGTGCCAGCAGTGGGCGGGCCTCTGGGGCCAACGTCCTGACTTTC.

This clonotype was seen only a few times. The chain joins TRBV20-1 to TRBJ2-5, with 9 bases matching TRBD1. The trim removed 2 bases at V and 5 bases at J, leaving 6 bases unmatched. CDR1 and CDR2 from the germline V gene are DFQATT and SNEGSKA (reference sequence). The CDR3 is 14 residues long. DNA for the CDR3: TGCAGTGCTAGATGGGACAGGGTTACGGAGACCCAGTACTTC. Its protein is CSARWDRVTETQYF.

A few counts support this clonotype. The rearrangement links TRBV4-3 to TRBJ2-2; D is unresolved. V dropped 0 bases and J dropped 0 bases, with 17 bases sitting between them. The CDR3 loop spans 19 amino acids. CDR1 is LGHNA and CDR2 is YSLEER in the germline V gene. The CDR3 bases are TGCGCCAGCAGCCAAGATCTCGTCGACCCCGAAACGAACACCGGGGAGCTGTTTTTT. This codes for CASSQDLVDPETNTGELFF.

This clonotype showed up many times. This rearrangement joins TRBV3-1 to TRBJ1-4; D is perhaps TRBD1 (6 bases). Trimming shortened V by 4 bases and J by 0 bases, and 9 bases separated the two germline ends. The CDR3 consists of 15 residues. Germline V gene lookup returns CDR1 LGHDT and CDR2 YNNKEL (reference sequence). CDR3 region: CASSPTGPTNEKLFF. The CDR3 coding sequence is TGTGCCAGCAGCCCGACAGGTCCAACTAATGAAAAACTGTTTTTT.

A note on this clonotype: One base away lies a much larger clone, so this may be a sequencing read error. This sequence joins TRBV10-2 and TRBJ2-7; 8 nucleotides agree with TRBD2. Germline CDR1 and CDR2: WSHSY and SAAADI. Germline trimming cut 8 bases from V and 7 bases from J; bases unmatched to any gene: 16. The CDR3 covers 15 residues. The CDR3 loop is CASHPGGRGDDEQYF. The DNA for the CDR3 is TGCGCCAGCCATCCAGGTGGGCGGGGGGATGATGAGCAGTACTTC.

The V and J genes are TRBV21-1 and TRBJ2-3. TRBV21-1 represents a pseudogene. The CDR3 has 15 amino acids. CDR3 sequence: CASSKATGCTDTQYF. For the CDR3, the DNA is TGTGCCAGCAGCAAAGCAACGGGGTGCACAGATACGCAGTATTTT.

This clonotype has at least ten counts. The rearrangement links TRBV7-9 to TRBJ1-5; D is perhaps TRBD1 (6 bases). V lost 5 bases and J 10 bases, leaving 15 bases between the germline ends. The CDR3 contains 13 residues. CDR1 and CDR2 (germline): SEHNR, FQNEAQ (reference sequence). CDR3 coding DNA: TGTGCCAGCAGCCAACACAGGGACGGCCCCCAGCATTTT. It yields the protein CASSQHRDGPQHF.

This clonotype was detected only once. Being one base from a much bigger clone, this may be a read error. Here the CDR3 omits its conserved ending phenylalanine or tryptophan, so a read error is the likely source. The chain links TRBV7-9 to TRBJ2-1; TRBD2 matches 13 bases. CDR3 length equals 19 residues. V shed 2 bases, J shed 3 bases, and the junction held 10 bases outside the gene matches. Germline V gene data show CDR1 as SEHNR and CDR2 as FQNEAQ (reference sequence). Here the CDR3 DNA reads TGTGCCAGCAGCTTAATCCGGACTAGCGGGAGAGTAGACTACAATGAGCAGTTCGTC. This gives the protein CASSLIRTSGRVDYNEQFV.

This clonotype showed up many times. The CDR3 here is CASSFLSGGGLNEQFF. The CDR3, as DNA: TGTGCCAGCAGCTTCCTCTCGGGGGGGGGTCTCAATGAGCAGTTCTTC. The chain joins TRBV5-5 to TRBJ2-1, with 8 bases that match TRBD2. V was clipped by 2 bases and J by 6 bases; unmatched bases: 10. Germline V gives CDR1 SGHKS, CDR2 YYEKEE (reference sequence). This CDR3 comprises 16 residues.

The CDR3 nucleotides read TGCAGTGCCCGTGACCCGACAGAGTACAATCAGCCCCAGCATTTT. Translation: CSARDPTEYNQPQHF. The chain carries TRBV20-1 and TRBJ1-5; TRBD1 is a possible D gene (5 bases). The germline V gene has CDR1 DFQATT and CDR2 SNEGSKA (reference sequence). With 6 bases removed from V and 3 bases from J, the gap between germline ends came to 18 bases. There are 15 residues in the CDR3.

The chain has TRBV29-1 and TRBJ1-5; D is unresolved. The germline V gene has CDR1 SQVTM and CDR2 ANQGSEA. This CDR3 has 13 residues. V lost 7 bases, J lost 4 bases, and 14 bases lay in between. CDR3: CSAVTGTNQPQHF. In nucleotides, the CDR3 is TGCAGCGCAGTGACCGGTACAAATCAGCCCCAGCATTTT. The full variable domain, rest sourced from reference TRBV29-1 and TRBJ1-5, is SAVISQKPSRDICQRGTSLTIQCQVDSQVTMMFWYRQQPGQSLTLIATANQGSEATYESGFVIDKFPISRPNLTFSTLTVSNMSPEDSSIYLCSAVTGTNQPQHFGDGTRLSIL.

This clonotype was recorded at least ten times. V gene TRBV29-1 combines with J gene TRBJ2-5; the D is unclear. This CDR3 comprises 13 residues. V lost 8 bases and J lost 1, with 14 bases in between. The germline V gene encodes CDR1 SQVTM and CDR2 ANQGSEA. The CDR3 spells CSPSGRLQETQYF. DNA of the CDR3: TGCAGCCCCTCCGGGCGGCTCCAAGAGACCCAGTACTTC. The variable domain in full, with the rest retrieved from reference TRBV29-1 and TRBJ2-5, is SAVISQKPSRDICQRGTSLTIQCQVDSQVTMMFWYRQQPGQSLTLIATANQGSEATYESGFVIDKFPISRPNLTFSTLTVSNMSPEDSSIYLCSPSGRLQETQYFGPGTRLLVL.

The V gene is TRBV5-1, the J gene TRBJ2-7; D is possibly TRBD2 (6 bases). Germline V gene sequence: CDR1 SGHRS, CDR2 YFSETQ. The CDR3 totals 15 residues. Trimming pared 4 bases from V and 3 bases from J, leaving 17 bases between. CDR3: CASSPGTLQVYEQYF. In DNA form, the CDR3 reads TGCGCCAGCAGCCCCGGGACTCTCCAAGTCTACGAGCAGTACTTC.

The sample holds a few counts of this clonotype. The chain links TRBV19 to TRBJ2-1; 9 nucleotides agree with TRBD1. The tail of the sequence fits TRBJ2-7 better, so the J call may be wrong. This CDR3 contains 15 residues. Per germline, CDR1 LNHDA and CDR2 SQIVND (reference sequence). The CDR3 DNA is TGTGCCAGTAGTAAAACAGGGGGCTCCTACAATGAGCAGTACTTC. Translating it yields CASSKTGGSYNEQYF.